The text below deals with one T cell receptor (beta chain). The antigen is unknown. Trimming cost V 3 bases and J 7 bases; bases outside gene matches: 16. CDR1 and CDR2 (germline): SGHKS, YYEKEE (reference sequence). The CDR3 totals 17 residues. These data belong to a study of T cell repertoires in ileal Crohn's disease. Study observations and caveats: All patients with clonality above 26.8% had endoscopic recurrence. Sorted CD8 T cells held more high-frequency clones than CD4.

Generated by immunoSEQ multiplex PCR, the TCRdb table keeps only in-frame clones and is missing some. The sample holds about 5,500 clones, 80% seen once. This receptor was identified in an adult with Crohn's disease. Sequencing was carried out using ileal tissue. V is TRBV5-5 and J is TRBJ2-1, with 7 nucleotides matching TRBD2. Written as DNA, the CDR3 is TGTGCCAGCAGCTCCTCATGGGGAGGGACCCCTAGGAATGAGCAGTTCTTC. It yields the protein CASSSSWGGTPRNEQFF.